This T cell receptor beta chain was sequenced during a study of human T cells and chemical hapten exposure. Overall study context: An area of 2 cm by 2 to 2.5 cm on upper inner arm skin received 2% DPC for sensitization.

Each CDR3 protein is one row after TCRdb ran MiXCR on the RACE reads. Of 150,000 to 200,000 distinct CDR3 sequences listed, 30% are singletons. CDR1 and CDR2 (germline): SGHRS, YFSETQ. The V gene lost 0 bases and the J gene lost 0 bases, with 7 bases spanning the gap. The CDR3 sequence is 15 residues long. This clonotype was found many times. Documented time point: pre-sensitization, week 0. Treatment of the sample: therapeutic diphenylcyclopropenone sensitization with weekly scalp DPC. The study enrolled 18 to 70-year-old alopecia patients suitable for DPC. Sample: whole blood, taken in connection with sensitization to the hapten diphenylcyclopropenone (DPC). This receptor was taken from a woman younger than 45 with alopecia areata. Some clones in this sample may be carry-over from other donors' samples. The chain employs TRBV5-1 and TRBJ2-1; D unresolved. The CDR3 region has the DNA TGCGCCAGCAGCTTGGGGCCGGGCTCCTACAATGAGCAGTTCTTC. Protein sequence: CASSLGPGSYNEQFF.